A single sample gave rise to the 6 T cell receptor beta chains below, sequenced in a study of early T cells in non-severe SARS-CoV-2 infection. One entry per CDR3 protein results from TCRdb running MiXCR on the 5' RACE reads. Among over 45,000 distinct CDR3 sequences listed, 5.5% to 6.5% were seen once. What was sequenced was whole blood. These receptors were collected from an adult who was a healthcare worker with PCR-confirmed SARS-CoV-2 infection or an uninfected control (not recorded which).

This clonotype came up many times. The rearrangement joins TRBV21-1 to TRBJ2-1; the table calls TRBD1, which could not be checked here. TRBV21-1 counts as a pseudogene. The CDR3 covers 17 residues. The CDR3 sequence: CATLGTGVLNSYNEQFF. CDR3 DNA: TGTGCCACCTTGGGGACAGGGGTTTTGAACTCCTACAATGAGCAGTTCTTC.

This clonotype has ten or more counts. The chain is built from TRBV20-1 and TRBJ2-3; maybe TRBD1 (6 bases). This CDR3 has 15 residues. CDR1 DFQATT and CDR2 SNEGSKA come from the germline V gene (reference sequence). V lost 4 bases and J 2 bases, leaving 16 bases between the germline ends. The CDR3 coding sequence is TGCAGTGCTAATAACGTCAGGGGTGTCACAGATACGCAGTATTTT. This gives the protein CSANNVRGVTDTQYF.

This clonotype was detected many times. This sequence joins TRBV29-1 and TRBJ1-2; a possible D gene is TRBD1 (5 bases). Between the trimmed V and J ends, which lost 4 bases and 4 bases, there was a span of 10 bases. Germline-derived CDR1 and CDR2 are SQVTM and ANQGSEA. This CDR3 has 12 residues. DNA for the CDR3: TGCAGCGTTGGTACAAGGGGCTATGGCTACACCTTC. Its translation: CSVGTRGYGYTF.

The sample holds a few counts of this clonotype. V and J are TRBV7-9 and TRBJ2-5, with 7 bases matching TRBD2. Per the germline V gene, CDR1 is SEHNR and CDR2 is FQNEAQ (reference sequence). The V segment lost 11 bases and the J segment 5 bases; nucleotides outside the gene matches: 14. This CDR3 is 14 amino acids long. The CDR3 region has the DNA TGTGCCCGGGAGGCACTTCCGCTTGGGGAGACCCAGTACTTC. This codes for CAREALPLGETQYF.

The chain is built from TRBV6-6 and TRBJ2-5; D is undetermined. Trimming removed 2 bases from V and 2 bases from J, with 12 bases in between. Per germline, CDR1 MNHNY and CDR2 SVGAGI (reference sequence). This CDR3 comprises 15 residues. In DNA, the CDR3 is TGTGCCAGCAGTTACGCGCGGATCCCTCAAGAGACCCAGTACTTC. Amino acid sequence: CASSYARIPQETQYF.

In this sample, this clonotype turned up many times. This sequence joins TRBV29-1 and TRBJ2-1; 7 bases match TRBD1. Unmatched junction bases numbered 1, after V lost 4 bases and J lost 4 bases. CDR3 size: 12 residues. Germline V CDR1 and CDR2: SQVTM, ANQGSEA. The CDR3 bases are TGCAGCGTTGGGGACAGTTACAATGAGCAGTTCTTC. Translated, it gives CSVGDSYNEQFF.